This T cell receptor beta chain was identified in a study of beta chain features in type 1 diabetes. Study-wide points: More deletions and fewer insertions at VDJ junctions were seen in type 1 diabetes patients. For Type 1 diabetes patients, all four CD4+ subsets carried TCRB CDR3s that were moderately but significantly shorter.

The study reverse transcribed the entire isolated RNA, so it sequenced expressed TCRB transcripts. Generated by immunoSEQ multiplex PCR, the TCRdb table keeps only in-frame clones and is missing some. Among 40,000 to 60,000 clones listed, 60% to 70% were seen once. Sorted populations all had greater than 98% purity. Comments on this clone: No antigen is known for it.

Germline V gene lookup returns CDR1 MNHNS and CDR2 SASEGT. The length of the CDR3 is 16 residues. V lost 3 bases and J 4 bases, leaving 18 bases between the germline ends. This TCR was sampled from a woman aged 25 to 39 with type 1 diabetes. The gene calls are TRBV6-1 and TRBJ1-2, with a tentative D call TRBD1 (5 bases). The sample was stem cell memory CD4+ T cells from blood. In nucleotides, the CDR3 is TGTGCCAGCAGTGACATCCCGGGGGGGATTACCTATGGCTACACCTTC. This codes for CASSDIPGGITYGYTF.